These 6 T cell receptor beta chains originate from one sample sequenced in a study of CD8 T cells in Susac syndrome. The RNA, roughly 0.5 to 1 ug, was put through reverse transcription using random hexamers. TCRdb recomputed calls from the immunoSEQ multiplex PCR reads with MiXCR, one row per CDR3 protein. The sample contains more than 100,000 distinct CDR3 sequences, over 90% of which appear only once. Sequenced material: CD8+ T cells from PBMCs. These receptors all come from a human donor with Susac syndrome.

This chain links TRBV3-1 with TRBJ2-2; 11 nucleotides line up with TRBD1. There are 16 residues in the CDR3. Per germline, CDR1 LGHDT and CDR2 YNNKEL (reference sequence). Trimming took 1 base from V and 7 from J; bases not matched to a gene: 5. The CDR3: CASSQGTGGWIGELFF. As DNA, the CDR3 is TGTGCCAGCAGCCAAGGGACAGGGGGCTGGATCGGGGAGCTGTTTTTT.

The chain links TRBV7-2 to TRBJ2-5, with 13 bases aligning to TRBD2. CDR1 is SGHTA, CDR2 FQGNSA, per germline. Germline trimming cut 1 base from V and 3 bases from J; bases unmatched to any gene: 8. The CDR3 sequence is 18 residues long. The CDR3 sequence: CASSLEAPGTSGEETQYF. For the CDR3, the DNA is TGTGCCAGCAGCTTAGAGGCGCCCGGGACTAGCGGGGAAGAGACCCAGTACTTC. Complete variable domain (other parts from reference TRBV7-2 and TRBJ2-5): GAGVSQSPSNKVTEKGKDVELRCDPISGHTALYWYRQSLGQGLEFLIYFQGNSAPDKSGLPSDRFSAERTGGSVSTLTIQRTQQEDSAVYLCASSLEAPGTSGEETQYFGPGTRLLVL.

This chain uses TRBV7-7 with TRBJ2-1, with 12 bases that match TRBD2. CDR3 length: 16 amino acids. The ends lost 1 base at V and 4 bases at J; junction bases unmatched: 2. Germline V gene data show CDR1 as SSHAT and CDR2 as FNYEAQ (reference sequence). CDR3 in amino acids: CASSLGGTSGYNEQFF. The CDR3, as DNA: TGTGCCAGCAGCTTAGGCGGGACTAGCGGGTACAATGAGCAGTTCTTC.

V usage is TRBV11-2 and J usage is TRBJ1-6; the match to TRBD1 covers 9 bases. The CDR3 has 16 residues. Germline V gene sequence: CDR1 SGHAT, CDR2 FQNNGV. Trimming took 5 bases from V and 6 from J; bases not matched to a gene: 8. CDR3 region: CASSQGQGNGNSPLHF. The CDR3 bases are TGTGCCAGCAGCCAGGGACAGGGCAATGGTAATTCACCCCTCCACTTT. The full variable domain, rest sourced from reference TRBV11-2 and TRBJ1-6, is EAGVAQSPRYKIIEKRQSVAFWCNPISGHATLYWYQQILGQGPKLLIQFQNNGVVDDSQLPKDRFSAERLKGVDSTLKIQPAKLEDSAVYLCASSQGQGNGNSPLHFGNGTRLTVT.

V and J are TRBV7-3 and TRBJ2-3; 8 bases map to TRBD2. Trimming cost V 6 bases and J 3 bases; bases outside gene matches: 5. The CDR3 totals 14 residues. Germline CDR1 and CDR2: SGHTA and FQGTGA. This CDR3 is CASRRLARTDTQYF. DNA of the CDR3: TGTGCCAGCAGGCGACTAGCGCGGACAGATACGCAGTATTTT.

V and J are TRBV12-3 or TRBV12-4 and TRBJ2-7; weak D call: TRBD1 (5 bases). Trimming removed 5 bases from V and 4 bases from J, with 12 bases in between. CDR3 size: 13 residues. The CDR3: CASSRRDRYEQYF. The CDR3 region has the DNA TGTGCCAGCAGTCGTAGAGACAGATACGAGCAGTACTTC.